This TCR beta chain is drawn from a study of T cell responses to AZD1222 COVID-19 vaccine. About the study: Second-dose schedules of about 4 or about 12 weeks were combined. Findings and limits, study-wide: Donors were mostly white British, more females; clonal diversity possibly underestimated. Close to half of spike-specific TCRs reportedly recognize unmutated variant regions. Baseline serology detected seropositivity in only five or six AZD1222 recipients.

There are 12 residues in the CDR3. V lost 0 bases and J 6 bases, leaving 7 bases between the germline ends. Germline assignment: CDR1 GTSNPN and CDR2 SVGIG (reference sequence). TCRdb's table, derived via immunoSEQ multiplex PCR, lists solely in-frame clones and lacks some. Of some 120,000 clones listed, roughly nine tenths are singletons. With respect to this clone: Its antigen is not known.

The chain has TRBV30 and TRBJ2-3; D call uncertain. This material consisted of peripheral blood, taken on day 0 of AZD1222 vaccination. The TCR originated in an adult in good health. CDR3 nucleotide sequence: TGTGCCTGGAGTGTGGCTTCCGATACGCAGTATTTT. Encoded protein: CAWSVASDTQYF.